This TCR beta chain was sequenced during a study of blood T cell repertoires in COVID-19. As for the study in general: The cDNA or gDNA used as material had been derived from T cells, B-cell-depleted T cells, or PBMCs.

The ends lost 4 bases at V and 0 bases at J; junction bases unmatched: 11. This CDR3 contains 17 residues. Germline V gene sequence: CDR1 SGHRS, CDR2 YFSETQ. As originally analysed: Using reference gene primer amplification, nucleated cell counts were estimated. Sequencing was performed with immunoSEQ multiplex PCR; in TCRdb, only in-frame clones are kept and a portion is missing. V and J calls and clone size are copied from that table; D and trimming were computed from the DNA. The table lists about 200,000 clones, approximately 90% of them singletons. The sample holds one count of this clone. The genes are TRBV5-1 and TRBJ2-7; 9 nucleotides match TRBD1. Input material: peripheral blood. This TCR came from a human donor in a cohort sampled during active COVID-19. The CDR3 loop reads CASSRTRTGESSYEQYF. As DNA, the CDR3 is TGCGCCAGCAGCAGGACCCGGACAGGGGAGAGCTCCTACGAGCAGTACTTC.